The rows below give T cell receptor beta chains drawn from one sample of a study of T cells after yellow fever vaccination. One entry per CDR3 protein, called by TCRdb with MiXCR from the 5' RACE reads. The repertoire consists of some 130,000 distinct CDR3 sequences, with 5% to 8% occurring once and the leading ten covering 0.5% to 0.65%. The sample here was CD4+ T cells sorted from PBMCs, taken 10 days after the yellow fever booster vaccination. The receptors originated from a man under 40 who received the YFV17D yellow fever vaccine. CDR3s include the opening cysteine and the closing phenylalanine or tryptophan. D genes are given only for firm matches. Not all rows give a size; the values are once, few, many and, for expanded clones, a class.

D gene	V gene	clone size	J gene	CDR3 DNA	CDR3 protein
-	TRBV7-2	many	TRBJ2-3	TGTGCCAGCAGCTCGGGGAGCTCTAGCACAGATACGCAGTATTTT	CASSSGSSSTDTQYF
TRBD2	TRBV20-1	many	TRBJ2-1	TGCAGTGCTCGAGGACTAGCGGGAAACAATGAGCAGTTCTTC	CSARGLAGNNEQFF
-	TRBV28	many	TRBJ1-4	TGTGCCAGCAGGACAGATCGTGAAAAACTGTTTTTT	CASRTDREKLFF
TRBD2	TRBV19	many	TRBJ2-1	TGTGCCAGTAGTATAAATAGCGGGAGGGCCAACAATGAGCAGTTCTTC	CASSINSGRANNEQFF
-	TRBV20-1	-	TRBJ2-1	TGCAGTGCTAGCCCCTCCCCCCTTTTGTCCTACAATGAGCAGTTCTTC	CSASPSPLLSYNEQFF
-	TRBV7-2	many	TRBJ2-1	TGTGCCAGCAGCTTAAATCGGGACAATGAGCAGTTCTTC	CASSLNRDNEQFF
-	TRBV5-1	many	TRBJ2-7	TGCGCCAGCAGAGCGGGGACACGCCACGAGCAGTACTTC	CASRAGTRHEQYF
TRBD2	TRBV5-1	few	TRBJ2-2	TGCGCCAGCAGCCCTTTGGCGGGAGGGCCAAACGGGGAGCTGTTTTTT	CASSPLAGGPNGELFF
-	TRBV6-4	-	TRBJ1-3	TGTGCCAGCAGTGACTTCGAGGCGGGAATGAAAGAGGACACCATATATTTT	CASSDFEAGMKEDTIYF
TRBD2	TRBV20-1	few	TRBJ2-1	TGCAGTGCTAGAGATCCCGGCGGGGGAATCAATGAGCAGTTCTTC	CSARDPGGGINEQFF
-	TRBV5-1	many	TRBJ2-3	TGCGCCAGCAGCTTGAGCTCCCGCACAGATACGCAGTATTTT	CASSLSSRTDTQYF
TRBD2	TRBV7-9	many	TRBJ2-1	TGTGCCAGCAGCGCAGGAGTAGCTGCGGGAGCTAGTGAGCAGTTCTTC	CASSAGVAAGASEQFF
-	TRBV28	many	TRBJ2-7	TGTGCCAGCAGGACTTCTAACGCCGAGCAGTACTTC	CASRTSNAEQYF
-	TRBV7-2	-	TRBJ1-2	TGTGCCAGCAGCTTAGCGCCCGGGGACGATGGCTACACCTTC	CASSLAPGDDGYTF
-	TRBV30	few	TRBJ1-2	TGTGCCTGGAGTGTTTCATGGACAGCGAGCTATGGCTACACCTTC	CAWSVSWTASYGYTF
TRBD1	TRBV10-3	many	TRBJ2-2	TGTGCCATCAGTTATGAAAGGGACAGGGGGGAGCTGTTTTTT	CAISYERDRGELFF
-	TRBV7-9	-	TRBJ1-3	TGTGCCAGCAGCTTAAAGGACTCTGGAAACACCATATATTTT	CASSLKDSGNTIYF
TRBD2	TRBV10-3	many	TRBJ2-5	TGTGCCATCAGTGCTAGCGGGAGCTCACAAGAGACCCAGTACTTC	CAISASGSSQETQYF
-	TRBV9	-	TRBJ2-5	TGTGCCAGCAGCGTAGGACAGGCCGAGACCCAGTACTTC	CASSVGQAETQYF
TRBD1	TRBV7-2	many	TRBJ2-3	TGTGCCAGCAGCAAGGTGGGGACAGTGGATACGCAGTATTTT	CASSKVGTVDTQYF